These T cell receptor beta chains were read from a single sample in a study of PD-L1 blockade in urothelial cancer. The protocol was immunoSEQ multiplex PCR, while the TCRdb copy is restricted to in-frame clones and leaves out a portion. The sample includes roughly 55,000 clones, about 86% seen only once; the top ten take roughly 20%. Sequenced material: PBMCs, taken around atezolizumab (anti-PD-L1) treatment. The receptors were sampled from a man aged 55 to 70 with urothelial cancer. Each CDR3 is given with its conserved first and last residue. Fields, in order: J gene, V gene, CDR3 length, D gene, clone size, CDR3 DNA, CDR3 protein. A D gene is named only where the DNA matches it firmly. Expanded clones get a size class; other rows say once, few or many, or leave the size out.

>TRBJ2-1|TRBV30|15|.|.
TGTGCCTGGAGTGTTAAACTGTTCTCCTACAATGAGCAGTTCTTC
CAWSVKLFSYNEQFF
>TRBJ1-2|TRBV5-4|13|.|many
TGTGCCAGCAGCTTAGGGGCAGGGTTGGGCTACACCTTC
CASSLGAGLGYTF
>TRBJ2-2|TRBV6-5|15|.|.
TGTGCCAGCAGTTACGGCCCAGGGAAAACCGGGGAGCTGTTTTTT
CASSYGPGKTGELFF
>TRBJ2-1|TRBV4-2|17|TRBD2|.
TGTGCCAGCAGCCAAGATGGAGGGACTAGCGGGGTCAATGAGCAGTTCTTC
CASSQDGGTSGVNEQFF
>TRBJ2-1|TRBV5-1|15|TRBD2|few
TGCGCCAGCAGCTTTGGACTAGCGAACTACAATGAGCAGTTCTTC
CASSFGLANYNEQFF
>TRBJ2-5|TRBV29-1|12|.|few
TGCAGCGTTGGTCACTTGATGGAGACCCAGTACTTC
CSVGHLMETQYF
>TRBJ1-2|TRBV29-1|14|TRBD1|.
TGCAGCGTTGGGAACGACAGGGGGAACTATGGCTACACCTTC
CSVGNDRGNYGYTF
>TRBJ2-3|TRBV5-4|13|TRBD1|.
TGTGCCAGCAGCAGGGGGCGCACAGATACGCAGTATTTT
CASSRGRTDTQYF
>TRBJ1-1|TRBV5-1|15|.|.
TGCGCCAGCAGCTTGGACAGGGTTGGTGGGACTGAAGCTTTCTTT
CASSLDRVGGTEAFF
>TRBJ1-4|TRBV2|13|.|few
TGTGCCAGCAGGGACTGGACTAATGAAAAACTGTTTTTT
CASRDWTNEKLFF
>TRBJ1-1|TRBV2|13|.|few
TGTGCCAGCCGTCGACAGGAGAACACTGAAGCTTTCTTT
CASRRQENTEAFF
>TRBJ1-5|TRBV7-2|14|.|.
TGTGCCAGCAGCTTAGGACAGATCAATCAGCCCCAGCATTTT
CASSLGQINQPQHF
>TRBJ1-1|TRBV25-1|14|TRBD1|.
TGTGCCAGCACCGGGACAGGGGGTCCCACTGAAGCTTTCTTT
CASTGTGGPTEAFF
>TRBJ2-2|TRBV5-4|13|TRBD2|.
TGTGCCAGCAGCGGCGGGGGGTCCGGGGAGCTGTTTTTT
CASSGGGSGELFF
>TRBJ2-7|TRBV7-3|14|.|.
TGTGCCAGCAGCTTAGATCGCGGAGGCGACGAGCAGTACTTC
CASSLDRGGDEQYF
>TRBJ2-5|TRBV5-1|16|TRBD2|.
TGCGCCAGCAGCTTGGCGGTAGCGGGAGGGCAAGAGACCCAGTACTTC
CASSLAVAGGQETQYF
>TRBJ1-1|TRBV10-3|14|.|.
TGTGCCATCAGTGACCAGTTCCCGAACACTGAAGCTTTCTTT
CAISDQFPNTEAFF
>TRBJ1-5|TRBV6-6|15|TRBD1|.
TGTGCCAGCAGCTGGACAGGGATTAGCAATCAGCCCCAGCATTTT
CASSWTGISNQPQHF
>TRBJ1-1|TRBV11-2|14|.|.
TGTGCCAGCAGCTTAGCAGGGGAGAACACTGAAGCTTTCTTT
CASSLAGENTEAFF
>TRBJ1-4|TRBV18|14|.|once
TGTGCCAGCTCACTGGACAGCCTTAATGAAAAACTGTTTTTT
CASSLDSLNEKLFF
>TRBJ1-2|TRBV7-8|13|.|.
TGTGCCAGCAGCTCTCGGACAGTCTCAGGCTACACCTTC
CASSSRTVSGYTF
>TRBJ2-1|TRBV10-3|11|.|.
TGTGCCATCATGGCGGAAACAGAGCAGTTCTTC
CAIMAETEQFF
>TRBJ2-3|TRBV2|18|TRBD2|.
TGTGCCAGCAGCGGGACTAGCGGGGGCCCCAGTAGCACAGATACGCAGTATTTT
CASSGTSGGPSSTDTQYF
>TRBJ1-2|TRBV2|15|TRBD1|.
TGTGCCAGCAGTAATGAACAGGGGGCGGGCTATGGCTACACCTTC
CASSNEQGAGYGYTF
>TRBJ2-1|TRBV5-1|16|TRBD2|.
TGCGCCAGCAGCAGACTAGCGGGAGGGTCCTACAATGAGCAGTTCTTC
CASSRLAGGSYNEQFF
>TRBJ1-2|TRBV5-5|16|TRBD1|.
TGTGCCAGCAGCTTGGAGCCAGGGGGCCCAGACTATGGCTACACCTTC
CASSLEPGGPDYGYTF
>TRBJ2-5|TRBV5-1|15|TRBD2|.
TGCGCCAGCAGATTACAGCGGGGGCCCCAAGAGACCCAGTACTTC
CASRLQRGPQETQYF
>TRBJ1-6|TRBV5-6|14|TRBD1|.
TGTGCCAGCAGCCCGGGACAGGGTAATTCACCCCTCCACTTT
CASSPGQGNSPLHF
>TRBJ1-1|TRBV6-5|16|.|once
TGTGCCAGCAGTTACGGCGGCAGCCGCATGAACACTGAAGCTTTCTTT
CASSYGGSRMNTEAFF
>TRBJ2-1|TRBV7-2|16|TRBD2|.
TGTGCCAGCAGCTTACGGCGGGGGGGCGTTCAGGATGAGCAGTTCTTC
CASSLRRGGVQDEQFF
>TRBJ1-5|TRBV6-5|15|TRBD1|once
TGTGCCAGCGCAAGGGACAGGGGGCTTTATCAGCCCCAGCATTTT
CASARDRGLYQPQHF
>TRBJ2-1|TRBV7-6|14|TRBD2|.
TGTGCCAGCACCTCCGGGGGGGCCTACAATGAGCAGTTCTTC
CASTSGGAYNEQFF
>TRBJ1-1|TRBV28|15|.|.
TGTGCCAGCGCTGACCCGGTGGGGGGTGCGACTGAAGCTTTCTTT
CASADPVGGATEAFF
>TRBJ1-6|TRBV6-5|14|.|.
TGTGCCAGCAGTTACGAGGGAGTGGAATCACCCCTCCACTTT
CASSYEGVESPLHF
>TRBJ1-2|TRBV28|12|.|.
TGTGCCAGCAATAAACAGGGATTTGGCTACACCTTC
CASNKQGFGYTF
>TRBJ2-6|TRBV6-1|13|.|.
TGTGCCAGCGTGGGGCTTGGGGCCAACGTCCTGACTTTC
CASVGLGANVLTF
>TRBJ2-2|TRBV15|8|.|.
TGTCGGGCCGGGGAGCTGTTTTTT
CRAGELFF
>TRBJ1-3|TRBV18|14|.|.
TGTGCCAGCTCATCGGACAGTTCTGGAAACACCATATATTTT
CASSSDSSGNTIYF
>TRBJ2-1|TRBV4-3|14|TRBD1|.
TGCGCCAGCAGCCCCGGAGCAGGGGGAAATGAGCAGTTCTTC
CASSPGAGGNEQFF
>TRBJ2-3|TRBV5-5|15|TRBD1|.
TGTGCCAGCAGCTTTCGACAGGGTAGGACAGATACGCAGTATTTT
CASSFRQGRTDTQYF
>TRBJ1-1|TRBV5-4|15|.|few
TGTGCCAGCAGCTCGAAGGTAGGGGAGAACACTGAAGCTTTCTTT
CASSSKVGENTEAFF
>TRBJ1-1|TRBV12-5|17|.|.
TGTGCTAGTGGTTTGGTAGTATCGAGGGCGCTGGGCACTGAAGCTTTCTTT
CASGLVVSRALGTEAFF